The clone carrying this T cell receptor (beta chain) was seen a few times. Antigen unknown. V was trimmed by 4 bases and J by 9 bases, leaving 17 bases between them. The CDR3 totals 14 residues. Germline CDR1 SGDLS, CDR2 YYNGEE. Unique molecular identifiers tagged individual cDNA molecules. TCRdb itself ran the 5' RACE reads through MiXCR, one entry per CDR3 protein. The sample records under 70,000 distinct CDR3 sequences, roughly 11% being singletons. The sample comes from a study of early T cells in non-severe SARS-CoV-2 infection. Turning to the study itself: Bulk RNA isolated from unsorted whole blood underwent sequencing; chains were not paired. Notes on the study in general: Lookups in VDJdb leaned toward anti-spike CD8 responses and missed private and CD4 specificities.

The chain joins TRBV9 to TRBJ2-4; possible D gene TRBD2, 5 bases. The clonotype originates from an adult who was a healthcare worker with PCR-confirmed SARS-CoV-2 infection or an uninfected control (not recorded which). The sequencing sample was made of whole blood. The CDR3 spells CASSPGDRSGIQYF. In DNA form, the CDR3 reads TGTGCCAGCAGCCCCGGGGATCGGAGTGGCATTCAGTACTTC. Complete variable domain (other parts from reference TRBV9 and TRBJ2-4): DSGVTQTPKHLITATGQRVTLRCSPRSGDLSVYWYQQSLDQGLQFLIQYYNGEERAKGNILERFSAQQFPDLHSELNLSSLELGDSALYFCASSPGDRSGIQYFGAGTRLSVL.